This is a list of T cell receptor beta chains from one sample in a study of molecular identifiers for immune sequencing clone quantification. TCRdb recomputed calls from the PCR reads with MiXCR, one row per CDR3 protein. The sample has approximately 500,000 distinct CDR3 sequences; 20% to 25% are singletons. Sequenced sample: naive CD8+ T cells from blood, with Jurkat cell RNA spiked in. The receptors derive from a human donor in good health. Some libraries in this study had Jurkat cell RNA spiked in. Each CDR3 is given with its conserved first and last residue. The D gene is left open where the match is weak. Only some rows state a clone size, as once, few, many or a class for expanded clones.

TRBV15	NA	NA	TRBJ2-1	TGTGCCACCAGCAGAGATCGGGCACCGCGGGTCTACAATGAGCAGTTCTTC	CATSRDRAPRVYNEQFF
TRBV7-9	NA	NA	TRBJ2-5	TGTGCCAGCAGCCCTGAGGCGCGCGGGGAGACCCAGTACTTC	CASSPEARGETQYF
TRBV2	NA	NA	TRBJ2-7	TGTGCCAGCACTTCCGGGGGAGGTAGTTCGTACGAGCAGTACTTC	CASTSGGGSSYEQYF
TRBV19	NA	NA	TRBJ2-1	TGTGCCAGTAGTATGGGGACTGCCTACAATGAGCAGTTCTTC	CASSMGTAYNEQFF
TRBV6-5	NA	TRBD1	TRBJ1-2	TGTGCCAGCAGTGCCGGGACAGGGGATGGCTACACCTTC	CASSAGTGDGYTF
TRBV5-5	many	TRBD2	TRBJ2-3	TGTGCCAGCAGCCCGTGGACTAGCGGGGACACAGATACGCAGTATTTT	CASSPWTSGDTDTQYF
TRBV30	few	NA	TRBJ2-1	TGTGCCTGGAGTACCGACAATTACAATGAGCAGTTCTTC	CAWSTDNYNEQFF
TRBV20-1	few	TRBD2	TRBJ2-7	TGCAGTGCAAAACTAGCGGATCGCTACGAGCAGTACTTC	CSAKLADRYEQYF
TRBV12-3/TRBV12-4	many	NA	TRBJ2-3	TGTGCCAGCAGTCCACGGAGCCACACAGATACGCAGTATTTT	CASSPRSHTDTQYF
TRBV7-2	many	NA	TRBJ2-6	TGTGCCAGCAGCTTATGGTCGCACTCTGGGGCCAACGTCCTGACTTTC	CASSLWSHSGANVLTF
TRBV4-2	many	NA	TRBJ2-7	TGTGCCAGCAGCCAGAAGACAGGTACTGCGTCTTTCGAGCAGTACTTC	CASSQKTGTASFEQYF
TRBV11-2	few	TRBD2	TRBJ2-1	TGTGCCAGCAGCCAGCGGGAGAGGGGCTACAATGAGCAGTTCTTC	CASSQRERGYNEQFF
TRBV13	few	NA	TRBJ2-5	TGTGCCAGCAGCGCCTTTGATCAGACCCAGTACTTC	CASSAFDQTQYF
TRBV6-2/TRBV6-3	many	NA	TRBJ2-4	TGTGCCAGCAGTTACTCGAGGATTCCCTACAAAAACATTCAGTACTTC	CASSYSRIPYKNIQYF
TRBV4-3	many	NA	TRBJ2-3	TGCGCCAGCAGCCAATTTGATTCCAGCACAGATACGCAGTATTTT	CASSQFDSSTDTQYF
TRBV10-1	few	NA	TRBJ1-5	TGCGCCACCGGTATGTCCCAGCATTTT	CATGMSQHF
TRBV5-1	many	NA	TRBJ2-3	TGCGCCAGCAGCTTGGTGGGACTTTCCGGCACAGATACGCAGTATTTT	CASSLVGLSGTDTQYF
TRBV6-1	NA	TRBD1	TRBJ1-1	TGTGCCGGCAGTGTGACAGGGGACACTGAAGCTTTCTTT	CAGSVTGDTEAFF
TRBV20-1	few	TRBD2	TRBJ2-1	TGCAGTGCTAGAGATTACCCCGGGGCTAGCGGGACCAGTAACAATGAGCAGTTCTTC	CSARDYPGASGTSNNEQFF
TRBV29-1	many	TRBD2	TRBJ2-1	TGCAGCGTTGAAGGTCTAGCGGGAGTGGATGAGCAGTTCTTC	CSVEGLAGVDEQFF
TRBV12-5	NA	NA	TRBJ2-1	TGTGCTGGTGGTTTTTCCAGGGTGGGTAGGTATGAGCAATTCTTC	CAGGFSRVGRYEQFF
TRBV29-1	many	NA	TRBJ2-2	TGCAGCGTTGCTTTTACGGGAAAGAACACCGGGGAGCTGTTTTTT	CSVAFTGKNTGELFF
TRBV20-1	NA	NA	TRBJ2-7	TGCAGTGCTAGAGATCCTACGGGGGAGGAGCCCTGCGAGCAGTACTTC	CSARDPTGEEPCEQYF
TRBV7-2	many	TRBD1	TRBJ2-6	TGTGCCAGCAGCTTCGGGACAGCCCCTAACTCTGGGGCCAACGTCCTGACTTTC	CASSFGTAPNSGANVLTF
TRBV11-2	NA	TRBD1	TRBJ2-2	TGTGCCAGCAGCCCATTTATGGGACAGCCGAACACCGGGGAGCCGTTTTTT	CASSPFMGQPNTGEPFF
TRBV5-1	NA	NA	TRBJ1-2	TGCGCCAGCAGCTTTGAAAGGGGGGTAGACAACTATGGCTACACCTTC	CASSFERGVDNYGYTF
TRBV5-1	few	TRBD2	TRBJ2-7	TGCGCCAGCAGCTTGGAACTAGCGCTCTCCTACGAGCAGTACTTC	CASSLELALSYEQYF
TRBV6-5	many	NA	TRBJ1-4	TGTGCCAGCAGTTGGCACAGGGTCACTAATGAAAAACTGTTTTTT	CASSWHRVTNEKLFF